The 27 T cell receptor beta chains below were found in one sample sequenced in a study of T cell responses to AZD1222 COVID-19 vaccine. Repertoires were generated with immunoSEQ multiplex PCR, while TCRdb's copy carries only in-frame clones and drops some. Among more than 90,000 clones, about 86% were seen once, and the ten largest hold 17%. The source material was peripheral blood, sampled 28 days after the second AZD1222 dose. These receptors were collected from an adult who received the AZD1222 COVID-19 vaccine.

V and J are TRBV24-1 and TRBJ2-2; D remains unclear. V lost 9 bases, J lost 2 bases, and 9 bases lay in between. CDR1 is KGHDR and CDR2 is SFDVKD in the germline V gene. CDR3 length: 13 amino acids. CDR3 nucleotides: TGTGCCACCGTTGGTAGCAACACCGGGGAGCTGTTTTTT. Protein product: CATVGSNTGELFF.

Here the CDR3 DNA reads TGTGCCAGCAGCAGGGACGGGAATCAGCCCCAGCATTTT. Its protein is CASSRDGNQPQHF. The gene calls are TRBV7-9 and TRBJ1-5, with D perhaps matching TRBD1 (5 bases). V gave up 5 bases and J gave up 4 bases, with 9 bases separating them. CDR1 and CDR2 from the germline V gene are SEHNR and FQNEAQ (reference sequence). This CDR3 has 13 amino acids.

This clone showed up just a few times. This chain connects TRBV10-1 to TRBJ2-2; TRBD2 matches at 11 bases. The germline V gene encodes CDR1 WNHNN and CDR2 SYGVQD (reference sequence). V was clipped by 6 bases and J by 1 base; unmatched bases: 4. The CDR3 totals 16 residues. CDR3 in DNA: TGCGCCAGCAGCCCGGGACTAGCGGAGAACACCGGGGAGCTGTTTTTT. The encoded protein is CASSPGLAENTGELFF.

This chain links TRBV2 with TRBJ1-1; 7 positions agree with TRBD1. After removal of 6 bases from V and 4 bases from J, the junction contained 5 bases not matched to a gene. The CDR3 is 13 amino acids. Germline V gene sequence: CDR1 SNHLY, CDR2 FYNNEI. In DNA, the CDR3 is TGTGCCAGCAGCCTGGACAGGACCACTGAAGCTTTCTTT. It yields the protein CASSLDRTTEAFF.

The V and J genes are TRBV28 and TRBJ1-4; D not certain. The V gene lost 3 bases and the J gene lost 13 bases, with 9 bases spanning the gap. The CDR3 loop spans 11 amino acids. Germline CDR1 and CDR2: MDHEN and SYDVKM. DNA for the CDR3: TGTGCCAGCAGTTTGGAGGGTAGACTGTTTTTT. Translated, it gives CASSLEGRLFF.

The chain is built from TRBV4-1 and TRBJ1-4; no clear D gene. Trimming took off 1 base at V and 6 bases at J, with 15 bases between the two ends. Germline V gene sequence: CDR1 MGHRA, CDR2 YSYEKL. This CDR3 region has 16 residues. CDR3 sequence (DNA): TGCGCCAGCAGCCAAGGGGAGGGTTTGAGGTATGAAAAACTGTTTTTT. This sequence encodes CASSQGEGLRYEKLFF.

The chain links TRBV2 to TRBJ1-6; D call uncertain. From germline, CDR1 is SNHLY and CDR2 FYNNEI. V was trimmed by 1 base and J by 7 bases, leaving 11 bases between them. The CDR3 has 15 amino acids. Here the CDR3 reads CASSEGRQTNSPLHF. In DNA form, the CDR3 reads TGTGCCAGCAGTGAAGGGAGGCAGACAAATTCACCCCTCCACTTT.

The chain uses TRBV9 and TRBJ2-2; 10 nucleotides match TRBD2. CDR1 is SGDLS and CDR2 is YYNGEE in the germline V gene. V shed 3 bases and J 4 bases; nucleotides not matched to a gene: 3. The CDR3 has 15 amino acids. CDR3 loop: CASSERGGPTGELFF. For the CDR3, the DNA is TGTGCCAGCAGCGAGCGGGGGGGCCCCACCGGGGAGCTGTTTTTT. The full variable domain, rest sourced from reference TRBV9 and TRBJ2-2, is DSGVTQTPKHLITATGQRVTLRCSPRSGDLSVYWYQQSLDQGLQFLIQYYNGEERAKGNILERFSAQQFPDLHSELNLSSLELGDSALYFCASSERGGPTGELFFGEGSRLTVL.

The J gene is TRBJ2-6, the V gene TRBV3-1 (or the pseudogene TRBV3-2); D possibly corresponds to TRBD2 (6 bases). The germline gives CDR1 LGHDT, CDR2 YNNKEL (reference sequence). The CDR3 consists of 15 residues. V was cut by 3 bases and J by 1 base, with 7 bases left in between. CDR3 residues: CASSHGRSGANVLTF. Here the CDR3 DNA reads TGTGCCAGCAGCCATGGGAGGTCTGGGGCCAACGTCCTGACTTTC.

V and J are TRBV29-1 and TRBJ1-2, with 10 nucleotides matching TRBD1. Per germline, CDR1 SQVTM and CDR2 ANQGSEA. CDR3 size: 14 residues. Trimming at V came to 3 bases and at J to 4 bases, leaving 5 bases not matched to a gene. For the CDR3, the DNA is TGCAGCGTTGACCCGACAGGGGGCCTCTATGGCTACACCTTC. Protein: CSVDPTGGLYGYTF.

This chain links TRBV7-2 with TRBJ1-2, with no clear D. CDR1 and CDR2 from the germline V gene are SGHTA and FQGNSA. The CDR3 sequence is 14 residues long. V dropped 3 bases and J dropped 0 bases, with 8 bases sitting between them. The CDR3 loop is CASSLAQSNYGYTF. In DNA form, the CDR3 reads TGTGCCAGCAGCTTGGCGCAGTCTAACTATGGCTACACCTTC.

The chain links TRBV20-1 to TRBJ2-1; D ambiguous. There are 10 residues in the CDR3. Trimming pared 6 bases from V and 6 bases from J, leaving 6 bases between. CDR1 DFQATT and CDR2 SNEGSKA come from the germline V gene (reference sequence). CDR3 sequence: CSAPANEQFF. CDR3 DNA: TGCAGTGCCCCCGCCAATGAGCAGTTCTTC.

The chain employs TRBV6-5 and TRBJ2-1; 7 bases match TRBD2. The germline V gene has CDR1 MNHEY and CDR2 SVGAGI. V lost 8 bases, J lost 5 bases, and 3 bases stayed unmatched. This CDR3 has 12 residues. The CDR3 here is CASRDYHNEQFF. The DNA for the CDR3 is TGTGCCAGCCGGGACTACCACAATGAGCAGTTCTTC.

The rearrangement uses TRBV6-1 and TRBJ2-3; 11 bases match TRBD2. The V segment lost 4 bases and the J segment 3 bases; nucleotides outside the gene matches: 6. The CDR3 contains 16 residues. In germline, CDR1 is MNHNS, CDR2 SASEGT. The CDR3 nucleotides read TGTGCCAGCAGTGGGGTTAGCGGGGGGGGTACAGATACGCAGTATTTT. Its translation: CASSGVSGGGTDTQYF.

The chain is built from TRBV5-1 and TRBJ2-5; the match to TRBD2 covers 13 bases. The CDR3 is made up of 14 amino acids. After removal of 7 bases from V and 5 bases from J, the junction contained 5 bases not matched to a gene. CDR1 and CDR2 from the germline V gene are SGHRS and YFSETQ. The CDR3 loop is CASGLAGEGETQYF. The CDR3 nucleotides are TGCGCCAGCGGACTAGCGGGAGAAGGGGAGACCCAGTACTTC.

The chain recombines TRBV12-3 or TRBV12-4 with TRBJ1-2, with D maybe TRBD1 (6 bases). The V gene lost 10 bases and the J gene lost 2 bases, with 8 bases spanning the gap. The CDR3 spans 11 residues. CDR3 in amino acids: CATTGNYGYTF. The CDR3 nucleotides read TGTGCCACCACAGGGAACTATGGCTACACCTTC.

V usage is TRBV18 and J usage is TRBJ2-1; D is perhaps TRBD1 (5 bases). The CDR3 spans 16 residues. V was shortened by 0 bases and J by 6 bases, with 15 bases between the two germline ends. Germline V gene lookup returns CDR1 KGHSH and CDR2 LQKENI. CDR3 nucleotide sequence: TGTGCCAGCTCACCACCGGCTGGACACCACTCCAATGAGCAGTTCTTC. Translating it yields CASSPPAGHHSNEQFF.

This chain uses TRBV6-1 with TRBJ1-2; maybe TRBD1 (5 bases). V was cut by 4 bases and J by 8 bases, with 23 bases left in between. CDR1 is MNHNS and CDR2 is SASEGT in the germline V gene. CDR3 size: 16 residues. CDR3 DNA: TGTGCCAGCAGTGGATCTCGGGACCCTGGTCGCAGCGGCTACACCTTC. Translation gives CASSGSRDPGRSGYTF.

The rearrangement joins TRBV30 to TRBJ2-2, with a tentative D call TRBD1 (5 bases). Looked up from germline, CDR1 is GTSNPN and CDR2 is SVGIG (reference sequence). This CDR3 has 13 residues. V dropped 5 bases and J dropped 4 bases, with 11 bases sitting between them. The CDR3 is CAWDPRGTGELFF. The CDR3 DNA follows: TGTGCCTGGGATCCTAGGGGCACCGGGGAGCTGTTTTTT.

This rearrangement joins TRBV7-2 to TRBJ1-5; 7 bases agree with TRBD1. The CDR3 covers 15 residues. CDR1 SGHTA and CDR2 FQGNSA come from the germline V gene. J gave up 4 bases and V 2 bases, and 5 bases lay outside the gene matches. For the CDR3, the DNA is TGTGCCAGCAGCTTAATAGGGGGCGGAAATCAGCCCCAGCATTTT. Translation gives CASSLIGGGNQPQHF.

The chain carries TRBV10-3 and TRBJ1-1, with D tentatively TRBD1 (5 bases). Germline CDR1 and CDR2: ENHRY and SYGVKD. V was cut by 8 bases and J by 2 bases, with 9 bases left in between. The CDR3 loop spans 12 amino acids. The CDR3 here is CAIGGSNTEAFF. The DNA of the CDR3 is TGTGCCATCGGGGGGTCTAACACTGAAGCTTTCTTT.

The chain joins TRBV6-5 to TRBJ1-2; TRBD1 might be the D (5 bases). Germline CDR1 MNHEY, CDR2 SVGAGI. There are 13 residues in the CDR3. Trimming removed 2 bases at V and 8 bases at J, with 12 bases between. The CDR3 here is CASSYLGSGGYTF. CDR3 coding DNA: TGTGCCAGCAGTTACCTGGGGTCAGGGGGCTACACCTTC.

The V gene is TRBV6-5, the J gene TRBJ1-2, with 9 bases identical to TRBD1. V shed 6 bases and J 7 bases; nucleotides not matched to a gene: 12. CDR1 and CDR2 (germline): MNHEY, SVGAGI. The CDR3 runs to 15 residues. The CDR3 sequence: CASRQWGQGRAGYTF. The CDR3 nucleotides are TGTGCCAGCAGGCAATGGGGACAGGGAAGGGCTGGCTACACCTTC.

The J gene is TRBJ2-1, the V gene TRBV19, with a possible D match to TRBD2 (6 bases). The CDR3 extends over 13 amino acids. Germline CDR1 reads LNHDA; CDR2 reads SQIVND (reference sequence). Deletions cut 2 bases from V and 6 bases from J, with 8 bases between. CDR3 bases: TGTGCCAGTAGTATACAGGGAGGCAATGAGCAGTTCTTC. It is translated as CASSIQGGNEQFF.

The V gene is TRBV5-1, the J gene TRBJ1-6, with 7 bases matching TRBD1. Germline V gene data show CDR1 as SGHRS and CDR2 as YFSETQ. The CDR3 has 15 residues. V shed 4 bases and J 9 bases; nucleotides not matched to a gene: 10. The CDR3 DNA follows: TGCGCCAGCAGCCTCAGACAGGGAGGAGGTTCACCCCTCCACTTT. Protein sequence: CASSLRQGGGSPLHF.

This clone has only one observation. CDR3 loop: CASSLWGAATEAFF. CDR3 nucleotide sequence: TGTGCCAGCAGTTTGTGGGGGGCCGCCACTGAAGCTTTCTTT. The rearrangement links TRBV28 to TRBJ1-1; possibly TRBD1 for D (6 bases). Deletions cut 3 bases from V and 4 bases from J, with 12 bases between. The CDR3 spans 14 residues. CDR1 is MDHEN, CDR2 SYDVKM, per germline.

The chain recombines TRBV6-5 with TRBJ1-1; 7 nucleotides line up with TRBD1. The germline V gene encodes CDR1 MNHEY and CDR2 SVGAGI. The J segment lost 7 bases and the V segment lost 7 bases, leaving 3 bases of the junction unmatched. This CDR3 contains 11 residues. The CDR3 region has the DNA TGTGCCAGCACCTCAGGGGGTGAAGCTTTCTTT. Its protein product is CASTSGGEAFF.